Listed below are T cell receptor beta chains from one sample, sequenced in a study of fetal regulatory T cell absence and autoimmunity. The data were produced by immunoSEQ multiplex PCR, yet TCRdb's version contains in-frame clones alone and is incomplete. The table records 85,000 to 100,000 clones, around 72% of them present only once. Material: pancreas tissue. These receptors all come from a male donor with IPEX syndrome. CDR3s include the opening cysteine and the closing phenylalanine or tryptophan. The order of the fields is J gene, clone size, V gene, CDR3 protein. Clone sizes are given selectively: once, few, many, or a class where the clone is expanded.

J: TRBJ1-4; size: -; V: TRBV6-5; CDR3: CASSWGPHEKLFF
J: TRBJ2-3; size: -; V: TRBV5-1; CDR3: CASSLPGTTADTQYF
J: TRBJ1-3; size: -; V: TRBV6-5; CDR3: CASSLSGAGNTIYF
J: TRBJ2-7; size: few; V: TRBV19; CDR3: CASSIAGYEQYF
J: TRBJ1-1; size: -; V: TRBV5-6; CDR3: CASSSIQGRNTEAFF
J: TRBJ2-1; size: -; V: TRBV9; CDR3: CASSPYYGLAGHEQFF
J: TRBJ2-7; size: few; V: TRBV6-6; CDR3: CASRTDYEQYF
J: TRBJ1-5; size: -; V: TRBV27; CDR3: CASSLTVSNQPQHF
J: TRBJ1-6; size: few; V: TRBV30; CDR3: CAWTGQENSPLHF
J: TRBJ1-1; size: -; V: TRBV7-2; CDR3: CASSLDGVPGTEAFF
J: TRBJ2-7; size: -; V: TRBV12-5; CDR3: CASGLVLPRASGYEQYF
J: TRBJ2-1; size: -; V: TRBV9; CDR3: CASSPGLAGELYNEQFF
J: TRBJ2-3; size: -; V: TRBV7-2; CDR3: CASSLEGGRFADTQYF
J: TRBJ1-2; size: few; V: TRBV30; CDR3: CAWSDRTGHTF
J: TRBJ1-3; size: -; V: TRBV14; CDR3: CASSQPRGRSGNTIYF
J: TRBJ2-3; size: -; V: TRBV12-5; CDR3: CASGLLGTDTQYF
J: TRBJ2-5; size: once; V: TRBV9; CDR3: CASSPPTGGGARETQYF
J: TRBJ1-5; size: -; V: TRBV2; CDR3: CASSDLKALYSNQPQHF
J: TRBJ2-5; size: once; V: TRBV7-9; CDR3: CASSLVPQNPYQETQYF
J: TRBJ2-7; size: once; V: TRBV11-2; CDR3: CASSYRFRTGPYEQYF
J: TRBJ2-1; size: once; V: TRBV21-1; CDR3: CASSKGDRGRFEQFF
J: TRBJ2-5; size: -; V: TRBV18; CDR3: CASSPPNRGRETQYF
J: TRBJ2-3; size: -; V: TRBV10-3; CDR3: CAIRRLAGVRGRTDTQYF
J: TRBJ2-7; size: -; V: TRBV30; CDR3: CAWSRSSGAYEQYF
J: TRBJ1-4; size: few; V: TRBV12-5; CDR3: CASGLLLSSEKLFF
J: TRBJ2-5; size: -; V: TRBV6-5; CDR3: CASRRDWWETQYF
J: TRBJ2-7; size: -; V: TRBV5-1; CDR3: CASSPHGYEQYF